Below, one T cell receptor beta chain is given with its context. The sample belongs to a study of shared clonotypes between healthy human individuals. Sequenced by immunoSEQ multiplex PCR; TCRdb stores in-frame clones only, minus some. The sample consists of 1.4 million to 1.5 million clones, around 97% of them appearing once. The TCR originated in a man aged 25-45 years in good health. Specimen: naive CD4+ T cells sorted from blood. As to subset: CD45RA+ positively selected.

Here the CDR3 reads CASSVDGVGRLHEAFF. The CDR3, as DNA: TGTGCCAGCAGCGTAGATGGGGTGGGCAGACTTCACGAAGCTTTCTTT. This rearrangement joins TRBV9 to TRBJ1-1; D unresolved. V lost 0 bases and J 8 bases, leaving 20 bases between the germline ends. Germline assignment: CDR1 SGDLS and CDR2 YYNGEE. The CDR3 extends over 16 amino acids. Supplemented by reference TRBV9 and TRBJ1-1, the full variable domain reads DSGVTQTPKHLITATGQRVTLRCSPRSGDLSVYWYQQSLDQGLQFLIQYYNGEERAKGNILERFSAQQFPDLHSELNLSSLELGDSALYFCASSVDGVGRLHEAFFGQGTRLTVV.